Listed below are T cell receptor beta chains from one sample, sequenced in a study of PD-L1 blockade in urothelial cancer. Sequencing used immunoSEQ multiplex PCR; TCRdb keeps in-frame clones, though not all of them. This sample has around 40,000 clones, with more than 75% found just once. The sample in question was PBMCs, obtained around atezolizumab (anti-PD-L1) treatment. The origin of the receptors is a man in his 60s with urothelial cancer. Each CDR3 is given with its conserved first and last residue. D genes are given only for firm matches. Some rows mark clone size as missing; the rest say once, few, many or name a class of expanded clone.

V gene,clone size,D gene,J gene,CDR3 protein,CDR3 DNA
TRBV11-2,-,-,TRBJ2-7,CASSLEVAGSYEQYF,TGTGCCAGCAGCTTAGAGGTGGCGGGAAGTTACGAGCAGTACTTC
TRBV28,-,TRBD2,TRBJ2-7,CASSFPPGLAGGGEQYF,TGTGCCAGCAGTTTCCCACCGGGACTAGCGGGAGGGGGAGAGCAGTACTTC
TRBV7-2,medium-sized,TRBD2,TRBJ2-1,CASGGSRSYNEQFF,TGTGCCAGCGGCGGGAGTCGCTCCTACAATGAGCAGTTCTTC
TRBV2,-,TRBD1,TRBJ1-3,CASSSDRGTGNTIYF,TGTGCCAGCAGCTCAGACAGGGGAACTGGAAACACCATATATTTT
TRBV11-3,few,TRBD1,TRBJ2-1,CARTTGGFPYNEQFF,TGTGCCAGAACGACAGGGGGTTTCCCTTACAATGAGCAGTTCTTC
TRBV5-1,-,-,TRBJ2-1,CASTRDTSYNEQFF,TGCGCCAGCACCCGGGACACATCCTACAATGAGCAGTTCTTC
TRBV5-4,-,-,TRBJ2-7,CASRDTKDEQYF,TGTGCCAGCCGGGACACAAAAGACGAGCAGTACTTC
TRBV7-8,-,TRBD2,TRBJ2-1,CASLNPSGGYNEQFF,TGTGCCAGTTTAAACCCTAGCGGGGGTTACAATGAGCAGTTCTTC
TRBV3-1/TRBV3-2,-,-,TRBJ2-5,CAAGETQYF,TGTGCCGCGGGGGAGACCCAGTACTTC
TRBV27,-,-,TRBJ2-1,CASSSFLGLGDSYNEQFF,TGTGCCAGCAGTTCCTTCCTAGGGTTAGGGGACTCCTACAATGAGCAGTTCTTC
TRBV27,-,-,TRBJ2-7,CASSLSTFTQGWNYEQYF,TGTGCCAGCAGTTTATCGACTTTTACACAGGGATGGAACTACGAGCAGTACTTC
TRBV28,-,-,TRBJ2-3,CASSFTQTSTDTQYF,TGTGCCAGCAGTTTTACGCAGACTAGCACAGATACGCAGTATTTT
TRBV5-6,once,TRBD1,TRBJ1-2,CASSLGQGARDYGYTF,TGTGCCAGCAGCCTGGGACAGGGGGCTCGGGACTATGGCTACACCTTC
TRBV29-1,-,-,TRBJ1-3,CALTVTSGNTIYF,TGCGCCCTGACAGTCACGTCTGGAAACACCATATATTTT
TRBV5-4,-,TRBD1,TRBJ1-2,CASSYRQGNGYTF,TGTGCCAGCAGCTATAGACAGGGAAATGGCTACACCTTC
TRBV7-9,-,TRBD1,TRBJ2-1,CASSFTGGPYNEQFF,TGTGCCAGCAGCTTTACAGGGGGCCCATACAATGAGCAGTTCTTC
TRBV4-1,-,TRBD2,TRBJ2-7,CASSQSSGGAYEQYF,TGCGCCAGCAGCCAATCTAGCGGTGGCGCCTACGAGCAGTACTTC
TRBV5-6,-,-,TRBJ2-1,CASSWEVNEQFF,TGTGCCAGCAGTTGGGAGGTAAATGAGCAGTTCTTC
TRBV7-2,few,TRBD1,TRBJ2-7,CASSLDGTGVEQYF,TGTGCCAGCAGCTTAGACGGGACAGGAGTCGAGCAGTACTTC
TRBV7-2,-,-,TRBJ2-5,CASSSQETQYF,TGTGCCAGCAGCTCGCAAGAGACCCAGTACTTC
TRBV19,-,-,TRBJ2-1,CASSMSMRWVRGEQFF,TGTGCCAGTAGTATGTCTATGAGGTGGGTCAGGGGTGAGCAGTTCTTC
TRBV2,-,-,TRBJ1-4,CASTRGTTNEKLFF,TGTGCCAGCACCCGGGGAACAACTAATGAAAAACTGTTTTTT
TRBV7-2,-,-,TRBJ2-7,CASSLDGSGYYEQYF,TGTGCCAGCAGCTTAGACGGGAGCGGTTATTACGAGCAGTACTTC
TRBV4-3,-,-,TRBJ2-7,CASSQDWRDVRPYEQYF,TGCGCCAGCAGCCAAGATTGGCGGGACGTTAGACCCTACGAGCAGTACTTC
TRBV7-2,-,-,TRBJ1-1,CASSLNRVGYTEAFF,TGTGCCAGCAGCCTCAACAGGGTTGGGTACACTGAAGCTTTCTTT
TRBV7-9,-,TRBD1,TRBJ2-7,CASSSPGQQDYEQYF,TGTGCCAGCAGCTCACCGGGACAGCAGGATTACGAGCAGTACTTC
TRBV6-1,-,TRBD1,TRBJ1-2,CASSESRTGYGYTF,TGTGCCAGCAGTGAGTCTCGGACAGGCTATGGCTACACCTTC